The 31 T cell receptor beta chains below were found in one sample sequenced in a study of blood T cell repertoires in COVID-19. Generated by immunoSEQ multiplex PCR, the TCRdb table keeps only in-frame clones and is missing some. The sample consists of 110,000 to 150,000 clones, just under 90% of them appearing once. The sequenced sample consisted of peripheral blood. The receptors stem from a woman in her thirties or forties with acute or convalescent COVID-19.

The chain recombines TRBV6-6 with TRBJ2-2; D remains unclear. V was trimmed by 8 bases and J by 1 base, leaving 8 bases between them. The CDR3 runs to 13 residues. Germline V gene sequence: CDR1 MNHNY, CDR2 SVGAGI (reference sequence). The CDR3 is CASRSRNTGELFF. In DNA form, the CDR3 reads TGTGCCAGCCGTAGCCGGAACACCGGGGAGCTGTTTTTT.

The chain carries TRBV19 and TRBJ2-7, with TRBD1 matching over 8 bases. Trimming cost V 5 bases and J 0 bases; bases outside gene matches: 9. Germline V gene lookup returns CDR1 LNHDA and CDR2 SQIVND (reference sequence). The CDR3 has 16 residues. CDR3 sequence (DNA): TGTGCCAGTAGTCCGCAACCGGGACAGGCCTCCTACGAGCAGTACTTC. Amino acid sequence: CASSPQPGQASYEQYF.

The chain carries TRBV7-2 and TRBJ2-5; 9 bases are a match to TRBD2. CDR3 length: 15 amino acids. Looked up from germline, CDR1 is SGHTA and CDR2 is FQGNSA. The trim removed 1 base at V and 3 bases at J, leaving 3 bases unmatched. Here the CDR3 reads CASSLGPSGEETQYF. CDR3 in DNA: TGTGCCAGCAGCTTAGGGCCTAGCGGGGAAGAGACCCAGTACTTC.

The rearrangement uses TRBV23-1 and TRBJ1-1; D is perhaps TRBD1 (5 bases). TRBV23-1 is placed among ORFs of uncertain function. The V end was cut by 3 bases, the J end by 1 base, with 12 bases between. The CDR3 has 15 residues. The CDR3 loop is CASSHRLRENTEAFF. The CDR3 coding sequence is TGCGCCAGCAGTCATCGGCTCAGGGAGAACACTGAAGCTTTCTTT.

The chain couples TRBV7-2 to TRBJ1-3, with no clear D. Germline CDR1 reads SGHTA; CDR2 reads FQGNSA. V was shortened by 1 base and J by 0 bases, with 13 bases between the two germline ends. The CDR3 is 17 amino acids. CDR3 amino acids: CASSLVVGWSSGNTIYF. CDR3 bases: TGTGCCAGCAGCTTAGTCGTCGGGTGGAGCTCTGGAAACACCATATATTTT.

The gene calls are TRBV3-1 (or the pseudogene TRBV3-2) and TRBJ2-3; no definite D call. The germline V gene encodes CDR1 LGHDT and CDR2 YNNKEL (reference sequence). The V end lost 2 bases, the J end lost 0 bases, and 9 bases lay between the germline ends. The CDR3 contains 15 residues. The CDR3 DNA follows: TGTGCCAGCAGCCAATCTCGTACTAGCACAGATACGCAGTATTTT. It translates to CASSQSRTSTDTQYF.

The J gene is TRBJ2-3, the V gene TRBV7-3; 8 bases fit TRBD1. Trimming at V came to 9 bases and at J to 2 bases, leaving 13 bases not matched to a gene. CDR3 length: 16 amino acids. From germline, CDR1 is SGHTA and CDR2 FQGTGA. The DNA for the CDR3 is TGTGCCAGACACTGCGGACAGGGTGAGGCCACAGATACGCAGTATTTT. It yields the protein CARHCGQGEATDTQYF.

In DNA form, the CDR3 reads TGTGCCACCAGTGAAACCGCGAGCGGGTTAGAGACCCAGTACTTC. Protein: CATSETASGLETQYF. The rearrangement joins TRBV24-1 to TRBJ2-5, with D perhaps matching TRBD2 (6 bases). The CDR3 has 15 residues. The germline V gene encodes CDR1 KGHDR and CDR2 SFDVKD. The V end was cut by 4 bases, the J end by 4 bases, with 15 bases between.

The V and J genes are TRBV6-6 and TRBJ2-2, with 14 positions matching TRBD2. This CDR3 is 17 amino acids long. J lost 1 base, V lost 5 bases, and 3 bases had no gene match. The germline gives CDR1 MNHNY, CDR2 SVGAGI (reference sequence). The chain's CDR3 is CASSLGLAGGNTGELFF. CDR3 nucleotide sequence: TGTGCCAGCAGTCTCGGACTAGCGGGGGGGAACACCGGGGAGCTGTTTTTT.

V usage is TRBV5-1 and J usage is TRBJ2-7, with 10 bases matching TRBD2. The V gene end was trimmed by 6 bases and the J gene end by 3 bases; junction bases not matched to a gene: 6. The CDR3 is made up of 14 amino acids. From germline, CDR1 is SGHRS and CDR2 YFSETQ. The CDR3 here is CASNEAGGDYEQYF. The CDR3 DNA sequence: TGCGCCAGCAACGAAGCGGGAGGGGACTACGAGCAGTACTTC.

The V and J genes are TRBV13 and TRBJ1-1; D remains ambiguous. Looked up from germline, CDR1 is PRHDT and CDR2 is FYEKMQ (reference sequence). The CDR3 is made up of 12 amino acids. Trimming took 3 bases from V and 11 from J, leaving 13 bases between them. CDR3 in DNA: TGTGCCAGCAGCTTTAATACGGGTGAGGCTTTCTTT. As protein: CASSFNTGEAFF.

The V gene is TRBV27, the J gene TRBJ2-2, with 9 positions matching TRBD1. The CDR3 sequence is 17 residues long. Germline CDR1 MNHEY, CDR2 SMNVEV (reference sequence). The V segment lost 3 bases and the J segment 5 bases; nucleotides outside the gene matches: 10. In nucleotides, the CDR3 is TGTGCCAGCAGTTTCCGACCTGGGACAGGGCCTACCGGGGAGCTGTTTTTT. As protein: CASSFRPGTGPTGELFF.

The V gene is TRBV6-5, the J gene TRBJ2-7; 10 bases align to TRBD1. V gave up 6 bases and J gave up 6 bases; unmatched junction bases: 11. Germline V lookup: CDR1 MNHEY, CDR2 SVGAGI. CDR3 length equals 15 residues. DNA of the CDR3: TGTGCCAGCAGGAGTTACCGGGACAGGGGAGGCGAGCAGTACTTC. Its translation: CASRSYRDRGGEQYF.

The chain uses TRBV5-6 and TRBJ1-1; TRBD1 agrees at 8 bases. Germline V gene lookup returns CDR1 SGHDT and CDR2 YYEEEE. V trimming: 2 bases; J trimming: 6 bases; junction bases outside the gene matches: 6. The CDR3 is made up of 14 amino acids. CDR3 in amino acids: CASSLVFRGPEAFF. The CDR3 DNA is TGTGCCAGCAGCTTAGTATTCAGGGGGCCTGAAGCTTTCTTT.

The genes are TRBV11-2 and TRBJ2-2; no clear D. V was trimmed by 5 bases and J by 2 bases, leaving 9 bases between them. Germline lookup yields CDR1 SGHAT and CDR2 FQNNGV. The CDR3 covers 14 residues. The CDR3 region is CASSPQANTGELFF. CDR3 in DNA: TGTGCCAGCAGCCCCCAAGCCAACACCGGGGAGCTGTTTTTT.

This sequence joins TRBV9 and TRBJ2-7; possibly TRBD2 for D (5 bases). CDR1 SGDLS and CDR2 YYNGEE come from the germline V gene. Trimming took off 0 bases at V and 0 bases at J, with 10 bases between the two ends. This CDR3 contains 15 residues. The CDR3 sequence is CASSVGVGNSYEQYF. CDR3 bases: TGTGCCAGCAGCGTAGGAGTCGGGAACTCCTACGAGCAGTACTTC.

Worth noting for this clone: A much larger clone lies one base from this, so it may be a read error. The chain recombines TRBV4-2 with TRBJ2-2, with 10 nucleotides matching TRBD2. The germline gives CDR1 LGHNA, CDR2 YNFKEQ. CDR3 length equals 16 residues. The CDR3 DNA sequence: TGTGCCAGCAGTCCTGGACTAGCGGCGAACACCGGGGAGCCGTTTTTT. Translation gives CASSPGLAANTGEPFF.

The chain joins TRBV4-1 to TRBJ2-1, with 9 nucleotides matching TRBD2. The CDR3 contains 15 residues. CDR1 and CDR2 from the germline V gene are MGHRA and YSYEKL. Germline trimming cut 8 bases from V and 7 bases from J; bases unmatched to any gene: 12. The CDR3 region has the DNA TGCGCCAGCGGGAAGGGAGCGGGGGGCCTGAATGAGCAGTTCTTC. This gives the protein CASGKGAGGLNEQFF.

This clone is a singleton in its sample. This chain links TRBV18 with TRBJ2-7, with 7 bases matching TRBD1. CDR3 length: 13 amino acids. J was trimmed by 2 bases and V by 5 bases; bases with no gene match: 3. Germline CDR1 and CDR2: KGHSH and LQKENI. CDR3 sequence: CASSSGQPYEQYF. DNA of the CDR3: TGTGCCAGCTCATCGGGACAGCCCTACGAGCAGTACTTC.

This clone appeared a few times. The genes are TRBV6-4 and TRBJ2-1; TRBD2 matches at 8 bases. The V and J ends lost 2 bases and 10 bases, in that order; junction bases with no gene match: 10. CDR3 length equals 15 residues. Germline values: CDR1 MRHNA, CDR2 SNTAGT. CDR3 loop: CASSDATGGPEEQFF. CDR3 bases: TGTGCCAGCAGTGACGCGACGGGGGGGCCGGAGGAGCAGTTCTTC.

This clone was picked up a small number of times. The chain recombines TRBV18 with TRBJ2-2; D is ambiguous. The germline gives CDR1 KGHSH, CDR2 LQKENI. This CDR3 is 15 amino acids long. V was cut by 2 bases and J by 3 bases, with 10 bases left in between. The CDR3 nucleotides read TGTGCCAGCTCACCAAGAAGTACTGACACCGGGGAGCTGTTTTTT. It yields the protein CASSPRSTDTGELFF.

The chain joins TRBV2 to TRBJ2-7; 7 positions match TRBD1. Germline CDR1 is SNHLY and CDR2 is FYNNEI. V gave up 6 bases and J gave up 3 bases; unmatched junction bases: 8. The CDR3 contains 14 residues. In DNA, the CDR3 is TGTGCCAGCAGCCTCCCGGGACAGAACTACGAGCAGTACTTC. This translates into CASSLPGQNYEQYF.

The rearrangement links TRBV6-5 to TRBJ1-2; 7 nucleotides match TRBD1. The CDR3 spans 13 residues. CDR1 is MNHEY and CDR2 is SVGAGI in the germline V gene. With 5 bases clipped from V and 4 bases from J, the junction kept 4 bases outside the gene matches. Here the CDR3 reads CASSRGQAYGYTF. The CDR3 DNA reads as TGTGCCAGCAGTAGAGGACAGGCCTATGGCTACACCTTC.

This clone was seen just once. The V gene is TRBV7-2, the J gene TRBJ1-6, with 9 nucleotides matching TRBD1. From germline, CDR1 is SGHTA and CDR2 FQGNSA. Trimming cost V 4 bases and J 6 bases; bases outside gene matches: 1. The CDR3 sequence is 14 residues long. The CDR3 sequence is CASSSGQGNSPLHF. The CDR3, as DNA: TGTGCCAGCAGCTCGGGACAGGGTAATTCACCCCTCCACTTT.

This chain connects TRBV7-6 to TRBJ2-5, with a possible D match to TRBD2 (6 bases). This CDR3 region has 11 residues. Germline V gene lookup returns CDR1 SGHVS and CDR2 FNYEAQ. The DNA for the CDR3 is TGTGGATCTGGCGGGGAAGAGACCCAGTACTTC. Its translation is CGSGGEETQYF.

V is TRBV7-2 and J is TRBJ1-5, with D tentatively TRBD1 (6 bases). This CDR3 comprises 14 residues. V lost 1 base and J 8 bases, leaving 12 bases between the germline ends. Germline-derived CDR1 and CDR2 are SGHTA and FQGNSA. The CDR3 protein is CASSLEWGPEPQHF. The CDR3 coding sequence is TGTGCCAGCAGCTTAGAATGGGGGCCCGAGCCCCAGCATTTT.

This sequence joins TRBV6-2 or TRBV6-3 and TRBJ1-3, with a tentative D call TRBD1 (5 bases). The CDR3 contains 17 residues. V was shortened by 0 bases and J by 0 bases, with 12 bases between the two germline ends. The V gene's germline CDR1 is MNHEY and CDR2 SVGEGT. This CDR3 is CASSYSNRFISGNTIYF. Here the CDR3 DNA reads TGTGCCAGCAGTTACTCGAACAGGTTCATCTCTGGAAACACCATATATTTT.

The chain joins TRBV6-2 or TRBV6-3 to TRBJ1-6; TRBD1 might be the D (6 bases). Germline V gives CDR1 MNHEY, CDR2 SVGEGT. V dropped 2 bases and J dropped 0 bases, with 17 bases sitting between them. The CDR3 runs 19 residues. The CDR3 spells CASSYDPGRGDSYNSPLHF. In DNA, the CDR3 is TGTGCCAGCAGTTACGACCCCGGCAGGGGCGACTCCTATAATTCACCCCTCCACTTT.

The rearrangement uses TRBV4-1 and TRBJ2-1; D perhaps matches TRBD1 (6 bases). Germline lookup yields CDR1 MGHRA and CDR2 YSYEKL. The CDR3 extends over 15 amino acids. V was shortened by 4 bases and J by 4 bases, with 14 bases between the two germline ends. CDR3 nucleotides: TGCGCCAGCAGCCCGACCCAAACAGGGTACAATGAGCAGTTCTTC. Translating gives CASSPTQTGYNEQFF.

The chain links TRBV6-5 to TRBJ1-1; D not certain. The CDR3 is 15 residues long. The germline V gene has CDR1 MNHEY and CDR2 SVGAGI. Trimming pared 2 bases from V and 3 bases from J, leaving 13 bases between. CDR3 in DNA: TGTGCCAGCAGTTACCTGGGCAGCGGGGACACTGAAGCTTTCTTT. This gives the protein CASSYLGSGDTEAFF.

V is TRBV6-5 and J is TRBJ1-1; no clear D gene. The CDR3 is 15 residues long. The V end was cut by 0 bases, the J end by 5 bases, with 13 bases between. Germline V gives CDR1 MNHEY, CDR2 SVGAGI. DNA of the CDR3: TGTGCCAGCAGTTACTCGAGGGTACCGTGGACTGAAGCTTTCTTT. This sequence encodes CASSYSRVPWTEAFF.